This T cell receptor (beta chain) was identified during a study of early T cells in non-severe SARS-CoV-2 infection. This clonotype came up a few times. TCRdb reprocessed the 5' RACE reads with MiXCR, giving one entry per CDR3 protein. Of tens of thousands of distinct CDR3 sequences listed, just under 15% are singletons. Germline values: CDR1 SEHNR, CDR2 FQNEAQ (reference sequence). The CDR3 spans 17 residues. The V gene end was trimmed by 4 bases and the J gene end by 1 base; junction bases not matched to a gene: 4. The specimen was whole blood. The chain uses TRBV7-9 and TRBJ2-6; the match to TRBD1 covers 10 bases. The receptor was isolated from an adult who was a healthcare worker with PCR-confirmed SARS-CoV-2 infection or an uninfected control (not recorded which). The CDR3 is CASSSTDRGSGANVLTF. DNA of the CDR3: TGTGCCAGCAGCTCTACGGACAGGGGGTCTGGGGCCAACGTCCTGACTTTC.